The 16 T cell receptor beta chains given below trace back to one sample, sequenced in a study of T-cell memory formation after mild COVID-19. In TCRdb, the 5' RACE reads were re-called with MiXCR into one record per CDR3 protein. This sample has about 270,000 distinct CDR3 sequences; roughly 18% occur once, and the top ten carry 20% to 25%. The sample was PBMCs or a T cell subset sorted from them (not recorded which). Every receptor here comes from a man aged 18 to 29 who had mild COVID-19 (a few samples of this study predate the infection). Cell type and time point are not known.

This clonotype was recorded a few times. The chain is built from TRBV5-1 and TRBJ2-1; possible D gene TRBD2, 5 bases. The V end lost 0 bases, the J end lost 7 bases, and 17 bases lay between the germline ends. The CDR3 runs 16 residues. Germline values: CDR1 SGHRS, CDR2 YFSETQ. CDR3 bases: TGCGCCAGCAGCTTGGAGCCCGGGGATACCCCTAATGAGCAGTTCTTC. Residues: CASSLEPGDTPNEQFF.

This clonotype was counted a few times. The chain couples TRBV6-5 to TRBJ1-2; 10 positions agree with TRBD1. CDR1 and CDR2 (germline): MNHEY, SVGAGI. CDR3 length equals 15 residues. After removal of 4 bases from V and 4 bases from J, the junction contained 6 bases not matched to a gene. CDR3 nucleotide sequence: TGTGCCAGCAGTTTGACAGGGGGCTCAGGCTATGGCTACACCTTC. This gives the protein CASSLTGGSGYGYTF.

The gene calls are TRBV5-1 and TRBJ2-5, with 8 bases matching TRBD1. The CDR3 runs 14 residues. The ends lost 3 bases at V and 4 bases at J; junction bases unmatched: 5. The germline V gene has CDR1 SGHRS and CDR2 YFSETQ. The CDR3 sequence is CASSSGTGGETQYF. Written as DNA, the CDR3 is TGCGCCAGCAGCTCCGGGACAGGTGGAGAGACCCAGTACTTC. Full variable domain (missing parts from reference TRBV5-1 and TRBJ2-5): KAGVTQTPRYLIKTRGQQVTLSCSPISGHRSVSWYQQTPGQGLQFLFEYFSETQRNKGNFPGRFSGRQFSNSRSEMNVSTLELGDSALYLCASSSGTGGETQYFGPGTRLLVL.

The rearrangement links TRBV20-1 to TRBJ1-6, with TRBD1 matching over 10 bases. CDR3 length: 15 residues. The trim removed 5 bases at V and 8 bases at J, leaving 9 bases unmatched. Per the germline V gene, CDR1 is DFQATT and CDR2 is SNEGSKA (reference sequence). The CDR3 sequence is CSAPRQGAPDSPLHF. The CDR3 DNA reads TGCAGTGCTCCACGACAGGGGGCGCCGGATTCACCCCTCCACTTT.

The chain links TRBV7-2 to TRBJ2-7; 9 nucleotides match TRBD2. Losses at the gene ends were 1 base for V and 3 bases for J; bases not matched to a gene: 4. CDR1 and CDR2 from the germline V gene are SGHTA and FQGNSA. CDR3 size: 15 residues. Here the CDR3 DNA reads TGTGCCAGCAGCTTAGTAGCGGGGGCAGGCTACGAGCAGTACGTC. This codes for CASSLVAGAGYEQYV.

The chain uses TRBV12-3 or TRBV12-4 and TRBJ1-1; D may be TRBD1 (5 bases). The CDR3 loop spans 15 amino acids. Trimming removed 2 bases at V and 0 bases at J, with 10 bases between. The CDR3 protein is CASSLSGPMNTEAFF. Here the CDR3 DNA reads TGTGCCAGCAGTTTATCAGGGCCAATGAACACTGAAGCTTTCTTT.

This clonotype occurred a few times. The CDR3: CASSPRPYEAFF. The CDR3, as DNA: TGTGCCAGCAGCCCTCGACCTTATGAAGCTTTCTTT. The chain joins TRBV11-2 to TRBJ1-1; D remains ambiguous. Germline CDR1 and CDR2: SGHAT and FQNNGV. Between the trimmed V and J ends, which lost 5 bases and 7 bases, there was a span of 11 bases. The CDR3 is made up of 12 amino acids.

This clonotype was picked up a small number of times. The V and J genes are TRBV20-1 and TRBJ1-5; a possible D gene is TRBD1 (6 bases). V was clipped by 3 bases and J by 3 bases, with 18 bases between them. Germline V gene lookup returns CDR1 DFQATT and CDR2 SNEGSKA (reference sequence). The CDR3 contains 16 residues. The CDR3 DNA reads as TGCAGTGCTAGGCGGCAGGGGCTATCCACCAATCAGCCCCAGCATTTT. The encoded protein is CSARRQGLSTNQPQHF.

CDR3 bases: TGTGCCAGCAGCCAAGGACAGACTTATCAGCCCCAGCATTTT. The encoded protein is CASSQGQTYQPQHF. The chain combines TRBV12-3 or TRBV12-4 with TRBJ1-5; the D gene is possibly TRBD1 (6 bases). CDR3 length: 14 amino acids. V was cut by 6 bases and J by 5 bases, with 14 bases left in between.

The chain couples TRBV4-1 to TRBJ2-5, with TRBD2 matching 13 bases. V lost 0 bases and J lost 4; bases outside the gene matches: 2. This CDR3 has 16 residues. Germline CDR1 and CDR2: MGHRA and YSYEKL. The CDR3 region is CASSQELAGGRETQYF. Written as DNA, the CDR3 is TGCGCCAGCAGCCAAGAACTAGCGGGGGGGCGAGAGACCCAGTACTTC.

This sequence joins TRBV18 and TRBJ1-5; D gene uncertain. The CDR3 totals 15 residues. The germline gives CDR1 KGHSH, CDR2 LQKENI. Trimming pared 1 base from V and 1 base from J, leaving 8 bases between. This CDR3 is CASSPQGGSNQPQHF. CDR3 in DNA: TGTGCCAGCTCACCACAGGGAGGAAGCAATCAGCCCCAGCATTTT.

The CDR3 spells CSVKGFNYGYTF. Written as DNA, the CDR3 is TGCAGCGTTAAGGGGTTTAACTATGGCTACACCTTC. This chain connects TRBV29-1 to TRBJ1-2, with a tentative D call TRBD1 (5 bases). The CDR3 totals 12 residues. The germline CDR1 and CDR2 sequences are SQVTM and ANQGSEA. The V gene lost 5 bases and the J gene lost 1 base, with 8 bases spanning the gap.

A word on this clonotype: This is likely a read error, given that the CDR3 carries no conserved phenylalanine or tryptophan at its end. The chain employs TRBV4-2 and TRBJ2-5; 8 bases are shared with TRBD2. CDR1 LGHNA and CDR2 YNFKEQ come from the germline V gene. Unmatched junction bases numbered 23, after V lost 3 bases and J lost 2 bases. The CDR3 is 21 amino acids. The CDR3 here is CASSQDPFAGGVAFPQETQYL. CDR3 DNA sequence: TGTGCCAGCAGCCAGGACCCCTTCGCCGGGGGGGTGGCGTTTCCTCAAGAGACCCAGTACTTA.

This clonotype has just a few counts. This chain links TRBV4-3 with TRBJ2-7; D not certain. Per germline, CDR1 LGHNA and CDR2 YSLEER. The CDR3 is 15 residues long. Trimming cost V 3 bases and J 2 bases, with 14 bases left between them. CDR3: CASSQGMLAAYEQYF. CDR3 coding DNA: TGCGCCAGCAGCCAGGGAATGTTAGCTGCCTACGAGCAGTACTTC.

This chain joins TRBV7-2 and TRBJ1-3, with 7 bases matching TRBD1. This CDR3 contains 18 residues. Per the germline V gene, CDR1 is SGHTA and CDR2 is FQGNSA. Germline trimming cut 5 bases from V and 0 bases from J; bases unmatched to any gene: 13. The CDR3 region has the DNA TGTGCCAGCAGCCGAGGGACAGCCATTAAATCCTCTGGAAACACCATATATTTT. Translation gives CASSRGTAIKSSGNTIYF. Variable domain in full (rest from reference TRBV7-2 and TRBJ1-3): GAGVSQSPSNKVTEKGKDVELRCDPISGHTALYWYRQSLGQGLEFLIYFQGNSAPDKSGLPSDRFSAERTGGSVSTLTIQRTQQEDSAVYLCASSRGTAIKSSGNTIYFGEGSWLTVV.

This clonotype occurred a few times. The CDR3 DNA is TGTGCCAGCAGCCCACGCGGCTTCCGCAATGAGCAGTTCTTC. This gives the protein CASSPRGFRNEQFF. The rearrangement joins TRBV7-2 to TRBJ2-1; D call uncertain. This CDR3 is built from 14 residues. Germline-derived CDR1 and CDR2 are SGHTA and FQGNSA. Trimming pared 5 bases from V and 6 bases from J, leaving 14 bases between.